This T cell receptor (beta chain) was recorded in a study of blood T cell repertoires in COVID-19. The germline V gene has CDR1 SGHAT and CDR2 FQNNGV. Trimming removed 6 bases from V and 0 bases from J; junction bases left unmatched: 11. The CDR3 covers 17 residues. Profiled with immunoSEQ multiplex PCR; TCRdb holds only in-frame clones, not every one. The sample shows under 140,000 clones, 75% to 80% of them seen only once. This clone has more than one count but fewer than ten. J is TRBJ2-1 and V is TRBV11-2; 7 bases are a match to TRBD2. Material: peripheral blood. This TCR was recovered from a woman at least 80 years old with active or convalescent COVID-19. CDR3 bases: TGTGCCAGCAGGGGAGGGAGGTTAGACCACTCCTACAATGAGCAGTTCTTC. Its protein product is CASRGGRLDHSYNEQFF.